This T cell receptor beta chain was sequenced for a study of cytomegalovirus exposure and HLA in healthy donors. This CDR3 contains 16 residues. Germline trimming cut 1 base from V and 1 base from J; bases unmatched to any gene: 4. Germline CDR1 and CDR2: MNHEY and SVGAGI. Study-wide results and caveats: Per a later analysis, HLA-associated TCR beta chains showed more clonal expansion than other, equally common TCR beta chains.

PCR primers comprised 60 Vbeta and 13 Jbeta primers. Assay: immunoSEQ multiplex PCR; the TCRdb copy retains only in-frame clones and omits some. The data show nearly 200,000 clones, with 77% seen just once and approximately 2% held by the top ten. A note on this clone: The target antigen is unknown.

V usage is TRBV6-5 and J usage is TRBJ2-5, with 9 bases fitting TRBD2. The TCR was taken from a woman younger than 45 in good health and CMV-seropositive. The source material was PBMCs. CDR3 DNA: TGTGCCAGCAGTTACTGGGGTAGCGGGAGCCAAGAGACCCAGTACTTC. Protein sequence: CASSYWGSGSQETQYF.